A single T cell receptor (beta chain) is shown here with its context. Its antigen remains unknown. This sample is part of a study of Ad26.COV2.S vaccination and SARS-CoV-2 variants. The method was immunoSEQ multiplex PCR; TCRdb's version includes in-frame clones alone and lacks a portion of them. The table lists nearly 95,000 clones, approximately 77% of them singletons. Study observations and caveats: Measurement of non-spike TCR breadth gave similar results in vaccine and placebo recipients.

V was cut by 0 bases and J by 12 bases, with 11 bases left in between. CDR1 is LGHNA and CDR2 is YNFKEQ in the germline V gene. This CDR3 region has 13 residues. The chain recombines TRBV4-2 with TRBJ1-4; D is ambiguous. Sequencing used peripheral blood, obtained after recovery from COVID-19. The clonotype originates from a human donor who had recovered from COVID-19. CDR3 coding DNA: TGTGCCAGCAGCCAAGATACGAACGTCGAACTGTTTTTT. This sequence encodes CASSQDTNVELFF.